The TCR beta chain under discussion was sequenced for a study of blood T cell repertoires in COVID-19. In the study overall: Samples came from the United States, Italy and Spain, spanning acute and convalescent COVID-19. Sample material is recorded as cDNA or gDNA derived from T cells, B-cell-depleted T cells, or PBMCs.

Germline CDR1 is SGHRS and CDR2 is YFSETQ. V lost 1 base and J lost 0, with 10 bases in between. The CDR3 runs 16 residues. How the authors handled the data: Estimation of nucleated cell counts was performed using reference gene primer amplification. Measured with immunoSEQ multiplex PCR; TCRdb has only the in-frame clones, and not every one. V, J and clone size derive from that table, while D and trimming were established from the DNA sequence. The profile covers about 110,000 clones, with over 75% appearing a single time and less than 8% taken by the ten largest. The origin of this receptor is a woman between 45 and 60 years old with acute or convalescent COVID-19. The chain joins TRBV5-1 to TRBJ1-4; TRBD1 might be the D (5 bases). The sequenced sample was peripheral blood. CDR3 sequence (DNA): TGCGCCAGCAGCTTGAAGCAGGGCGCAACTAATGAAAAACTGTTTTTT. This gives the protein CASSLKQGATNEKLFF.